The count of the clone carrying this T cell receptor beta chain is one. CDR1 SGHDT and CDR2 YYEEEE come from the germline V gene. After removal of 3 bases from V and 3 bases from J, the junction contained 3 bases not matched to a gene. The CDR3 length is 14 residues. The record originates from a study of technical replicates of blood from a handful of donors. The protocol was immunoSEQ multiplex PCR, while the TCRdb copy is restricted to in-frame clones and leaves out a portion. The table has some 56,000 clones, more than 90% seen once; the top ten hold approximately 3.4%. The sample was PBMCs. The TCR originated in a human donor in good health. Some clones in this sample may be carry-over from other donors' samples. This chain connects TRBV5-6 to TRBJ2-7; 10 bases are shared with TRBD1. The CDR3 sequence is CASSWGQGIYEQYF. The CDR3 DNA is TGTGCCAGCAGCTGGGGACAGGGGATCTACGAGCAGTACTTC.